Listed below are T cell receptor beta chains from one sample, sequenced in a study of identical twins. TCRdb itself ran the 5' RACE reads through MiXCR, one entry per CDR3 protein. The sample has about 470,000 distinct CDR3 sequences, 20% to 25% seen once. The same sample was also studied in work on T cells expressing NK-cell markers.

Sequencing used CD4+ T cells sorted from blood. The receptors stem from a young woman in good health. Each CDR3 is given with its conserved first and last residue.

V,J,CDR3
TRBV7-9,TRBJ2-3,CASSLVAGSADTQYF
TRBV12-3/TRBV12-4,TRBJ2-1,CASSLWSSGRYYNEQFF
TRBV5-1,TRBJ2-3,CASSRAGTPGEDTQYF
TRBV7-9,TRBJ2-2,CASSSGTTFSNTGELFF
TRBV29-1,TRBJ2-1,CSVEVRQTEQFF
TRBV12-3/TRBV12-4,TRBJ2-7,CASSPRTGLSSEQYF
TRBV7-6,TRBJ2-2,CASSLTGFTGELFF
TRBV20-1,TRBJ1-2,CSARDPLGYGYTF
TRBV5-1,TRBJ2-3,CASSGTGTSEDTQYF
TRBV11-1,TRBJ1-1,CASRDRDIQSDTEAFF
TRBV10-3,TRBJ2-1,CAITGSSNEQFF
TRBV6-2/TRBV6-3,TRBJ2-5,CASSYSIREETQYF
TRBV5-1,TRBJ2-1,CASSLEGLNEQFF
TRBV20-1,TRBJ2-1,CSGGGGFSSYNEQFF
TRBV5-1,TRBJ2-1,CASSLKLAGGSYNEQFF
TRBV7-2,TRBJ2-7,CASSLGGTITYEQYF
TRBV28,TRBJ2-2,CASSLGQGITGELFF
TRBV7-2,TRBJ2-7,CASSASPSYEQYF
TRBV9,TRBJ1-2,CASSLGHPGGGYTF
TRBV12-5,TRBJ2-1,CASGLAYLAWVQFF